The 10 T cell receptor beta chains listed next were all sequenced from one sample in a study of cytotoxic CD8 clonotypes in ibrutinib-treated CLL. The repertoire was sequenced with immunoSEQ multiplex PCR; TCRdb's copy has only in-frame clones and lacks some. The table includes roughly 200,000 clones, roughly 77% detected once. The sample in question was PBMCs, obtained after 12 months of ibrutinib treatment. The receptors were sampled from a human donor with chronic lymphocytic leukemia.

This clone has a single count. CDR3 protein: CASSLSGLAGGGELFF. CDR3 coding DNA: TGTGCCAGCAGTTTATCCGGACTAGCGGGAGGAGGGGAGCTGTTTTTT. This chain links TRBV27 with TRBJ2-2; TRBD2 agrees at 14 bases. J gave up 8 bases and V 0 bases, and 2 bases lay outside the gene matches. The V gene's germline CDR1 is MNHEY and CDR2 SMNVEV (reference sequence). The CDR3 runs to 16 residues.

V usage is TRBV11-3 and J usage is TRBJ1-4; a possible D gene is TRBD1 (6 bases). This CDR3 has 13 amino acids. Trimming stripped 0 bases from V and 8 bases from J, with 7 bases between. Germline V gives CDR1 SGHNT, CDR2 YENEEA. CDR3 protein: CASSLDQGEKLFF. CDR3 nucleotide sequence: TGTGCCAGCAGCTTAGATCAGGGGGAAAAACTGTTTTTT.

J is TRBJ2-7 and V is TRBV6-6; the match to TRBD2 covers 7 bases. CDR1 and CDR2 (germline): MNHNY, SVGAGI (reference sequence). V was pared by 3 bases and J by 5 bases, with 7 bases of the junction left unmatched. The CDR3 is 14 residues long. CDR3 amino acids: CASSYTAGADEQYF. CDR3 DNA sequence: TGTGCCAGCAGTTATACGGCGGGAGCGGACGAGCAGTACTTC.

V gene TRBV19 combines with J gene TRBJ1-1; D is possibly TRBD1 (5 bases). Germline values: CDR1 LNHDA, CDR2 SQIVND (reference sequence). There are 14 residues in the CDR3. The ends were cut back, 2 bases at V and 10 bases at J, with 17 bases in the middle. CDR3 nucleotides: TGTGCCAGTAGTATACCTCAGGCTGGGGGTATAGCTTTCTTT. Its translation is CASSIPQAGGIAFF.

This clone was counted a single time. The chain couples TRBV7-2 to TRBJ1-1; D is possibly TRBD1 (6 bases). Per the germline V gene, CDR1 is SGHTA and CDR2 is FQGNSA. The CDR3 covers 16 residues. Trimming shortened V by 5 bases and J by 6 bases, and 22 bases separated the two germline ends. As DNA, the CDR3 is TGTGCCAGCAGCCCGGGAGCCGGCAGGGGCCCCCCTGAAGCTTTCTTT. It encodes CASSPGAGRGPPEAFF.

The chain uses TRBV28 and TRBJ1-3, with no clear D. Germline V CDR1 and CDR2: MDHEN, SYDVKM. With 0 bases removed from V and 0 bases from J, the gap between germline ends came to 9 bases. CDR3 length equals 16 residues. The CDR3 nucleotides are TGTGCCAGCAGTTTATGGGTACCCCACTCTGGAAACACCATATATTTT. Its translation: CASSLWVPHSGNTIYF.

This rearrangement joins TRBV19 to TRBJ2-7, with 9 nucleotides matching TRBD2. J lost 7 bases, V lost 5 bases, and 15 bases had no gene match. The germline CDR1 and CDR2 sequences are LNHDA and SQIVND (reference sequence). The CDR3 consists of 16 residues. The DNA for the CDR3 is TGTGCCAGTAGTCCACGCGGGGGTAGCGGGAGATGGGAGCAGTACTTC. Translated: CASSPRGGSGRWEQYF.

The chain combines TRBV6-5 with TRBJ1-3; D call uncertain. The V end was cut by 6 bases, the J end by 1 base, with 10 bases between. This CDR3 contains 14 residues. Germline V gene sequence: CDR1 MNHEY, CDR2 SVGAGI. The CDR3 DNA reads as TGTGCCAGCAGGGAAACGTATTCTGGAAACACCATATATTTT. Translated: CASRETYSGNTIYF.

J is TRBJ2-5 and V is TRBV5-1; D remains unclear. Between the trimmed V and J ends, which lost 1 base and 5 bases, there was a span of 3 bases. This CDR3 region has 11 residues. Per germline, CDR1 SGHRS and CDR2 YFSETQ. This CDR3 is CASSLRETQYF. The CDR3 DNA reads TGCGCCAGCAGCTTGAGGGAGACCCAGTACTTC. Together with reference TRBV5-1 and TRBJ2-5, the CDR3 gives the full variable domain: KAGVTQTPRYLIKTRGQQVTLSCSPISGHRSVSWYQQTPGQGLQFLFEYFSETQRNKGNFPGRFSGRQFSNSRSEMNVSTLELGDSALYLCASSLRETQYFGPGTRLLVL.

This clone was observed a few times. V is TRBV10-3 and J is TRBJ2-7; D is uncertain. The CDR3 contains 14 residues. The germline gives CDR1 ENHRY, CDR2 SYGVKD. Trimming stripped 3 bases from V and 5 bases from J, with 14 bases between. The CDR3 is CAISEARSADEQYF. CDR3 in DNA: TGTGCCATCAGTGAAGCTAGGTCGGCGGACGAGCAGTACTTC.